This entry lists 3 T cell receptor beta chains sequenced from one sample in a study of cytomegalovirus exposure and HLA in healthy donors. A multiplex PCR was run with 60 Vbeta primers and 13 Jbeta primers. Assay: immunoSEQ multiplex PCR; the TCRdb copy retains only in-frame clones and omits some. The sample has about 200,000 clones. The source material was PBMCs. The source is a woman aged 25-40 years in good health and CMV-seropositive.

V and J are TRBV2 and TRBJ2-7, with TRBD2 matching over 11 bases. The trim removed 4 bases at V and 1 base at J, leaving 6 bases unmatched. Per germline, CDR1 SNHLY and CDR2 FYNNEI. This CDR3 comprises 16 residues. In DNA form, the CDR3 reads TGTGCCAGCAGTGGAACTAGCGGGAGACGGTCCTACGAGCAGTACTTC. Translating gives CASSGTSGRRSYEQYF.

The chain is built from TRBV5-1 and TRBJ2-1; D is ambiguous. V gave up 4 bases and J gave up 0 bases, with 14 bases separating them. CDR1 and CDR2 from the germline V gene are SGHRS and YFSETQ. This CDR3 is 16 amino acids long. This CDR3 is CASSPPSSSSYNEQFF. DNA of the CDR3: TGCGCCAGCAGCCCCCCCAGTTCTAGCTCCTACAATGAGCAGTTCTTC.

The chain joins TRBV10-1 to TRBJ2-1; D possibly corresponds to TRBD2 (5 bases). Trimming stripped 0 bases from V and 0 bases from J, with 9 bases between. This CDR3 region has 16 residues. The germline V gene has CDR1 WNHNN and CDR2 SYGVQD (reference sequence). CDR3: CASSESLGSSYNEQFF. The CDR3 nucleotides are TGCGCCAGCAGTGAGTCACTGGGGAGCTCCTACAATGAGCAGTTCTTC.